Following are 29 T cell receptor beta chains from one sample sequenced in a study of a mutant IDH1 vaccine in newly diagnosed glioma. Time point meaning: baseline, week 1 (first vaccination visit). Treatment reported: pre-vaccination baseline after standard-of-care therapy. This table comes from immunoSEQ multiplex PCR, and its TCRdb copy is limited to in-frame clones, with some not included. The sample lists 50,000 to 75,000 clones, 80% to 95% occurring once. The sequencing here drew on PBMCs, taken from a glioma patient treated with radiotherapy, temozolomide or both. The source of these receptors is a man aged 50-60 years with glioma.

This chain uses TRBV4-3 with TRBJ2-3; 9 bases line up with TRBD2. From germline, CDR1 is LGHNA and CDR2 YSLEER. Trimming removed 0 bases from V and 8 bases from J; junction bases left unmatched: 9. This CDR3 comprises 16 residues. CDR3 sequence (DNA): TGCGCCAGCAGCCAAGATTCTAGCGGGGCGGATGGTACGCAGTATTTT. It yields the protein CASSQDSSGADGTQYF.

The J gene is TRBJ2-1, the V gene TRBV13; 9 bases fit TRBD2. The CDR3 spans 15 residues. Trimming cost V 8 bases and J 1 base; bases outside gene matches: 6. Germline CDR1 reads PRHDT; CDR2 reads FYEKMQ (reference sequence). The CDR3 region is CASGEREVSYNEQFF. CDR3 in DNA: TGTGCCAGCGGGGAGCGGGAGGTGTCCTACAATGAGCAGTTCTTC. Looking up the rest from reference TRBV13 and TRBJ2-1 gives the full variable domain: AAGVIQSPRHLIKEKRETATLKCYPIPRHDTVYWYQQGPGQDPQFLISFYEKMQSDKGSIPDRFSAQQFSDYHSELNMSSLELGDSALYFCASGEREVSYNEQFFGPGTRLTVL.

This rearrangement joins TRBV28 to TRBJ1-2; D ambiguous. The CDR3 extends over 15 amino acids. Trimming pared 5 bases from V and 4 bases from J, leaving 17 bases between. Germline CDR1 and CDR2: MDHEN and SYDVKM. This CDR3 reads CASSPPGRVTYGYTF. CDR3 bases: TGTGCCAGCAGTCCCCCCGGAAGGGTGACCTATGGCTACACCTTC.

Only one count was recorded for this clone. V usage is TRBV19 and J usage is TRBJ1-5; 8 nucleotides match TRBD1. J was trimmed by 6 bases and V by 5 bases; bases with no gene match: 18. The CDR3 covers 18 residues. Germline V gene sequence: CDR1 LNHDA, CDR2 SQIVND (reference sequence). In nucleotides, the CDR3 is TGTGCCAGTAGTCCGGACAGGGTCGGGCGACGCCTGTTTCAGCCCCAGCATTTT. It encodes CASSPDRVGRRLFQPQHF. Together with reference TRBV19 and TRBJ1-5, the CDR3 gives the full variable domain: DGGITQSPKYLFRKEGQNVTLSCEQNLNHDAMYWYRQDPGQGLRLIYYSQIVNDFQKGDIAEGYSVSREKKESFPLTVTSAQKNPTAFYLCASSPDRVGRRLFQPQHFGDGTRLSIL.

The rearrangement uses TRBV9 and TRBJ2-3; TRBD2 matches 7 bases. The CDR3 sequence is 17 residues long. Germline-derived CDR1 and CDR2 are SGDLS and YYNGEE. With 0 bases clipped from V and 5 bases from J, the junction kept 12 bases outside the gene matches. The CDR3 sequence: CASSVAPGGGTGDTQYF. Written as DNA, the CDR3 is TGTGCCAGCAGCGTAGCGCCAGGCGGGGGAACGGGAGATACGCAGTATTTT.

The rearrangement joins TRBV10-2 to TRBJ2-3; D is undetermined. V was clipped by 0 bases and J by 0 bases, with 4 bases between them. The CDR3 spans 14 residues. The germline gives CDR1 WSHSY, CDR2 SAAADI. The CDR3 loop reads CASSESRSTDTQYF. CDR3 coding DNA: TGCGCCAGCAGTGAGTCTCGGAGCACAGATACGCAGTATTTT.

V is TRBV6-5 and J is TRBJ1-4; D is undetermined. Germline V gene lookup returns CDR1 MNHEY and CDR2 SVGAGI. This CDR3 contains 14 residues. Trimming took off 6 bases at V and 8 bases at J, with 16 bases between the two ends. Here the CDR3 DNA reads TGTGCCAGCAGCAGTTATCATCTTGGAGAAAAACTGTTTTTT. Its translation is CASSSYHLGEKLFF.

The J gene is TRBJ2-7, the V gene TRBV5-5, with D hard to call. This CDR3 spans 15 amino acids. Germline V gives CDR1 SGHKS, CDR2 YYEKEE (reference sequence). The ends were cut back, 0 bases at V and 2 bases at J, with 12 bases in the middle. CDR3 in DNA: TGTGCCAGCAGCTTGGTGGCTGAAAGGGCCTACGAGCAGTACTTC. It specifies CASSLVAERAYEQYF.

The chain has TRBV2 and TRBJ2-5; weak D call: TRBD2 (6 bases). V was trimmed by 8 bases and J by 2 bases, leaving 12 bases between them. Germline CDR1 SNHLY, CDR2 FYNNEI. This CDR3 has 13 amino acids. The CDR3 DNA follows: TGTGCCAGCGGGAAGGGACTTCAAGAGACCCAGTACTTC. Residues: CASGKGLQETQYF.

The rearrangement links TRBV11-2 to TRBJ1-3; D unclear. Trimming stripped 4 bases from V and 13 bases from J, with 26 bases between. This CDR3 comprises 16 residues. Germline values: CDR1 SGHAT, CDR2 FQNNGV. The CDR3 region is CASSSLLSGRGNEIYF. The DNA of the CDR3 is TGTGCCAGCAGCTCACTACTAAGCGGACGGGGAAACGAGATATATTTT.

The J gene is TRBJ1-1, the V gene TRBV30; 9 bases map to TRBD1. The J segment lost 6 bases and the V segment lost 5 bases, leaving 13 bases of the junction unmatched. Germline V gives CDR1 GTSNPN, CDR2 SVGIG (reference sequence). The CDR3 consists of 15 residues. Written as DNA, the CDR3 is TGTGCCTGGGTTCTCCGGGACAGGGAGGTTGCTGAAGCTTTCTTT. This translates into CAWVLRDREVAEAFF. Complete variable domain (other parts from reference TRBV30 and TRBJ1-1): SQTIHQWPATLVQPVGSPLSLECTVEGTSNPNLYWYRQAAGRGLQLLFYSVGIGQISSEVPQNLSASRPQDRQFILSSKKLLLSDSGFYLCAWVLRDREVAEAFFGQGTRLTVV.

Written as DNA, the CDR3 is TGTGCCAGCAGCCCAGGACTAGCGGGAGACGAGCAGTACTTC. It translates to CASSPGLAGDEQYF. J is TRBJ2-7 and V is TRBV7-6, with 13 bases that match TRBD2. Looked up from germline, CDR1 is SGHVS and CDR2 is FNYEAQ. Losses at the gene ends were 5 bases for V and 5 bases for J; bases not matched to a gene: 3. The CDR3 sequence is 14 residues long. Filled out from reference TRBV7-6 and TRBJ2-7, the complete variable domain reads GAGVSQSPRYKVTKRGQDVALRCDPISGHVSLYWYRQALGQGPEFLTYFNYEAQQDKSGLPNDRFSAERPEGSISTLTIQRTEQRDSAMYRCASSPGLAGDEQYFGPGTRLTVT.

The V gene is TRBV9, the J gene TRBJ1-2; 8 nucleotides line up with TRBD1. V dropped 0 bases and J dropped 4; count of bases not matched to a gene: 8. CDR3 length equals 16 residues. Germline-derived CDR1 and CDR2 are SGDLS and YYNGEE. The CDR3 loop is CASSVGGRTGIYGYTF. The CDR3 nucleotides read TGTGCCAGCAGCGTAGGGGGCCGGACAGGGATCTATGGCTACACCTTC.

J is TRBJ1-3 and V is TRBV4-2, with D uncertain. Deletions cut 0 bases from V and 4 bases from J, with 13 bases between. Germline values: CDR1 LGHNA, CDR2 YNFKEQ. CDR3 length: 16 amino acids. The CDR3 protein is CASSQDDLTSGNTIYF. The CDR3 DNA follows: TGTGCCAGCAGCCAAGATGATCTTACCTCGGGAAACACCATATATTTT.

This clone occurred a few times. CDR3 residues: CASTQAGGTEAFF. The CDR3 DNA reads as TGTGCCAGCACCCAGGCGGGGGGGACTGAAGCTTTCTTT. This chain joins TRBV5-4 and TRBJ1-1; perhaps TRBD1 as D (5 bases). Looked up from germline, CDR1 is SGHNT and CDR2 is YYREEE (reference sequence). The CDR3 covers 13 residues. V lost 6 bases and J lost 5, with 14 bases in between.

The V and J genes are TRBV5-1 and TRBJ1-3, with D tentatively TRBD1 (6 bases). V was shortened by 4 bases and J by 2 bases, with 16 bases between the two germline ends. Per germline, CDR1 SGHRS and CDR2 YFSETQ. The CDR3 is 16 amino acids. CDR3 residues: CASSMGSGTPGNTIYF. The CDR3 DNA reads TGCGCCAGCAGCATGGGGTCCGGGACACCTGGAAACACCATATATTTT.

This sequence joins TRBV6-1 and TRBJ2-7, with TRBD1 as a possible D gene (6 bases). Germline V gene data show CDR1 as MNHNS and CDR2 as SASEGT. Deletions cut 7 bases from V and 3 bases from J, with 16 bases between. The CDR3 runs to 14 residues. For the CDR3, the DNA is TGTGCCAGCACCCTGCGACAGGCCAGCTACGAGCAGTACTTC. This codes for CASTLRQASYEQYF.

The chain's CDR3 is CASSTGGLGGLTGELFF. In nucleotides, the CDR3 is TGCGCCAGCAGTACGGGCGGGCTAGGTGGCCTGACCGGGGAGCTGTTTTTT. V usage is TRBV4-1 and J usage is TRBJ2-2, with D maybe TRBD2 (5 bases). This CDR3 has 17 residues. The germline gives CDR1 MGHRA, CDR2 YSYEKL. V lost 6 bases and J lost 5, with 22 bases in between.

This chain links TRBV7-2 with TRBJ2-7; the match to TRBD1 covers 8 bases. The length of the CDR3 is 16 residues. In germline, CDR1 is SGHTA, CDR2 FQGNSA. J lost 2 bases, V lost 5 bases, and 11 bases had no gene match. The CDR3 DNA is TGTGCCAGCAGCCTCCAAGTTGGGACAGGAGCCTACGAGCAGTACTTC. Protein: CASSLQVGTGAYEQYF. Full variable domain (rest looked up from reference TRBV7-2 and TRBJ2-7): GAGVSQSPSNKVTEKGKDVELRCDPISGHTALYWYRQSLGQGLEFLIYFQGNSAPDKSGLPSDRFSAERTGGSVSTLTIQRTQQEDSAVYLCASSLQVGTGAYEQYFGPGTRLTVT.

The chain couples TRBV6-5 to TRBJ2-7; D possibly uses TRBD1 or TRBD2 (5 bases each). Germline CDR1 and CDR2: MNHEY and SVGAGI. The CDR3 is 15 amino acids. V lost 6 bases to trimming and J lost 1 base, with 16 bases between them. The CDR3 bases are TGTGCCAGCAGCTCCCCCGGGGCGGGTTCCTACGAGCAGTACTTC. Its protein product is CASSSPGAGSYEQYF.

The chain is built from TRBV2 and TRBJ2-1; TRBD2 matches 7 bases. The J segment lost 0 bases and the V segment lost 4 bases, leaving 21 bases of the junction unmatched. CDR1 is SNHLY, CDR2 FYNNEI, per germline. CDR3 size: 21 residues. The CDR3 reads CASSGDVRSGTPFSSYNEQFF. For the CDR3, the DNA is TGTGCCAGCAGTGGGGATGTACGAAGCGGGACCCCATTTAGCTCCTACAATGAGCAGTTCTTC.

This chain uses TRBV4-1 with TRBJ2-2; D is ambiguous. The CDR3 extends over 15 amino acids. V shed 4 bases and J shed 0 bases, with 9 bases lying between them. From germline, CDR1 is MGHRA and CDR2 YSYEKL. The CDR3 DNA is TGCGCCAGCAGCCCTCCGGGCGCGAACACCGGGGAGCTGTTTTTT. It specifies CASSPPGANTGELFF.

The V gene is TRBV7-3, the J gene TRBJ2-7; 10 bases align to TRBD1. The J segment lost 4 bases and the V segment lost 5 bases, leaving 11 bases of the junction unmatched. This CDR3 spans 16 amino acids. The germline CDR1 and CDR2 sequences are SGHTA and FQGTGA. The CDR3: CASSERPGTGEYEQYF. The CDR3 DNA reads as TGTGCCAGCAGCGAACGCCCCGGGACAGGGGAGTACGAGCAGTACTTC.

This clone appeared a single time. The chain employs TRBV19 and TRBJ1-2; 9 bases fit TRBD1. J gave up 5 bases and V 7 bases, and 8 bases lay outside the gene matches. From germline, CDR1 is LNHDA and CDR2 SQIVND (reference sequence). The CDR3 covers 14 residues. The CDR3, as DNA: TGTGCCAGTACTCCGGGACAGGGAGGATATGGCTACACCTTC. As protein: CASTPGQGGYGYTF.

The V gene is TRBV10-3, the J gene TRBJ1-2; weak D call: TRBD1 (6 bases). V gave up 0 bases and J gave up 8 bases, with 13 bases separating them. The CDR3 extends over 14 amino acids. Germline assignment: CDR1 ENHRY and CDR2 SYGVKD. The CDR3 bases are TGTGCCATCAGTGAGTCCACGGGGGCGCGCGGCTACACCTTC. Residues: CAISESTGARGYTF.

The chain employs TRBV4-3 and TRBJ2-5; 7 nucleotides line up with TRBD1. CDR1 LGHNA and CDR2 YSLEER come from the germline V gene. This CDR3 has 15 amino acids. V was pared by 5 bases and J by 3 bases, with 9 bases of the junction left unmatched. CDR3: CASSLYPGQKETQYF. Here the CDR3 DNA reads TGCGCCAGCAGCTTATACCCGGGACAGAAAGAGACCCAGTACTTC.

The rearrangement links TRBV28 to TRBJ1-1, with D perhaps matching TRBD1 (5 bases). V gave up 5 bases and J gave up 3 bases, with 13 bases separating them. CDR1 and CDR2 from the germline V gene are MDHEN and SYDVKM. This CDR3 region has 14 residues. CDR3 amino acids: CASSPQARDTEAFF. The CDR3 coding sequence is TGTGCCAGCAGTCCCCAGGCCAGGGACACTGAAGCTTTCTTT. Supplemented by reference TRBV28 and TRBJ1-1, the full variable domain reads DVKVTQSSRYLVKRTGEKVFLECVQDMDHENMFWYRQDPGLGLRLIYFSYDVKMKEKGDIPEGYSVSREKKERFSLILESASTNQTSMYLCASSPQARDTEAFFGQGTRLTVV.

The CDR3 DNA reads TGTGCCAGCAGCCCAACAGGGGGCAGGTACGAGCAGTACTTC. Translating gives CASSPTGGRYEQYF. The rearrangement joins TRBV28 to TRBJ2-7, with 9 bases identical to TRBD1. Germline V lookup: CDR1 MDHEN, CDR2 SYDVKM. Unmatched junction bases numbered 7, after V lost 6 bases and J lost 4 bases. This CDR3 contains 14 residues.

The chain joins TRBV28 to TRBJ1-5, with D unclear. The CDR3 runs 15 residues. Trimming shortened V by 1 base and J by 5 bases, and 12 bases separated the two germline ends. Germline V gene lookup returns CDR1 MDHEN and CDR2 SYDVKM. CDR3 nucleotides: TGTGCCAGCAGTTTATCGGGGTCCTGGGATCAGCCCCAGCATTTT. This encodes CASSLSGSWDQPQHF.